The sequence of this T cell receptor (beta chain) was determined in a study of CD8+CD57+ T cells in acquired aplastic anemia (dated by TCRdb to 2016 to 2019). Regarding the research as a whole: On average, sorted CD4+ and CD8+ cells yielded about 3 ug of extracted DNA, with a range of roughly 0.17 to 30 ug. CD8+CD57+ expansion was defined as a frequency above the mean frequency observed in healthy subjects. What the authors observed across the whole study: Between patients and healthy controls, no significant difference in CD8+ Simpson's diversity was found (P=0.060). Approximately 31 CD8+ CDR3 sequences were found in both patients and controls but appeared to be highly expressed in patients and within the immunodominant clones of the patients.

CDR1 and CDR2 were assigned from the germline V gene (reference sequence) as LNHNV and YYDKDF. Compared with germline, V lacks 4 bases and J lacks 6 bases; bases without a gene match: 10. Taken from cysteine to phenylalanine, the CDR3 has 16 residues. The kept DNA is CDR3 alone, 48 bases in frame from the first base. Regarding this clonotype: What this receptor recognizes is not known. No base quality values were provided; no much bigger clone lies one nucleotide off.

Profiling of TCR beta VDJ combinations and CDR3 sequences used genomic DNA as the template. An Illumina HiSeq 2000 was the platform used for TCR repertoire sequencing. The source study handled its data this way. Repertoires were assessed using TRBV/TRBJ rearrangement plots, CDR3 size and DJ length profiles, and Simpson's diversity index. The most abundant DNA sequence in the deep sequencing data was taken as the immunodominant clone. CDR3 amino acid sequences were checked for sharing across subjects and were also compared against the VDJdb database and published repertoires. In TCRdb, the public reads were trimmed at Q25 with fastp and aligned with MiXCR, with productive beta chains retained. Duplicate CDR3 protein sequences are folded into a single record with the most common DNA and genes. TCRdb's processing, not the authors', yielded these V and J calls. Within this sample are 190,000 or so distinct CDR3 sequences, with approximately 48% of them counted one time only. The ten largest clones add up to about 1.7% of the sample.

The patients picked for sequencing were ones in whom flow cytometry had shown an expansion of CD8+CD57+ cells. Every patient had severe acquired aplastic anemia, diagnosed using the International Study of Aplastic Anemia and Agranulocytosis and Camitta criteria. No therapy had been received by the patients at the time of blood sampling. In this study, sorted CD4+ and CD8+ T cells from the blood of healthy subjects and of severe aplastic anemia patients had their TCR repertoires deep-sequenced. In the USA, patient enrollment took place under clinicaltrials.gov protocols 00001620, 01623167, 00001397, 00071045, 00081523 and 00961064. Ficoll-Paque density gradient centrifugation was used to isolate peripheral blood mononuclear cells. Before DNA extraction, CD4+ and CD8+ T cells were sorted with FACS or magnetic beads.

Sequenced input: sorted CD4+, CD8+, or CD8+CD57+ T cells (not recorded which) from PBMCs. The source is a human donor with aplastic anemia. This receptor chain uses TRBV15 and TRBJ1-5; 9 bases in the junction line up with TRBD1. CDR3 protein: CATSTMWDRDGQPQHF. The sequenced DNA: TGTGCCACCAGCACTATGTGGGACAGGGACGGTCAGCCCCAGCATTTT.